The present TCR beta chain was sequenced within a study of CXCR3-negative and CXCR3-positive naive CD8 T cells. Concerning this clonotype: Its target is not known.

The CDR3 spans 12 residues. Germline V lookup: CDR1 SQVTM, CDR2 ANQGSEA. Phenotypically, naive CD8+ T cells corresponded to CD45RO-CCR7+CD27+CD95-. The authors prepared UMI-labeled TRB cDNA libraries by 5' RACE. TCRdb reanalyzed the 5' RACE reads and collapses them to one entry per CDR3 protein, without DNA. The specimen's table records some 130,000 distinct CDR3 sequences. Study results and limitations: The authors found comparable surface CD5 between naive subsets and inferred TCR strength from TRB CDR3 properties. CXCR3-positive naive cells carried more hydrophobic TRB CDR3s than CXCR3-negative ones. Partial loss of CXCR3 expression followed cryopreservation; most assays used fresh PBMCs.

Input material: naive CXCR3- CD8+ T cells from blood. The subset denotes: CD45RO-CCR7+CD27+CD95- naive CD8+ T cells lacking CXCR3 (TNR3-). The V and J genes are TRBV29-1 and TRBJ2-4; as DNA is missing, the TRBD1 call by TCRdb cannot be tested. This receptor was obtained from a human donor in good health. Some clones in this sample may be carry-over from other donors' samples. CDR3 sequence reads: CSTRTGRDIQYF. Filled out from reference TRBV29-1 and TRBJ2-4, the complete variable domain reads SAVISQKPSRDICQRGTSLTIQCQVDSQVTMMFWYRQQPGQSLTLIATANQGSEATYESGFVIDKFPISRPNLTFSTLTVSNMSPEDSSIYLCSTRTGRDIQYFGAGTRLSVL.